The T cell receptor beta chain described here comes from a study of Tregs in tolerant kidney transplant recipients. Study findings and constraints: Donor-specific Treg expansion exceeded global Treg expansion in tolerant patients, suggesting antigen drive.

On this clone: Antigen specificity is unknown.

Some clones are missing from TCRdb's copy, which holds only in-frame ones; the method was immunoSEQ multiplex PCR. The sample shows approximately 60,000 clones, 98% of them seen only once. This material consisted of Tregs from blood, taken before the transplant. The sequence was collected from a human donor who received a combined kidney and bone marrow transplant.

Here the CDR3 reads CATGAQGQPQHF. CDR3 nucleotides: TGTGCCACAGGGGCGCAAGGGCAGCCCCAGCATTTT. The gene calls are TRBV6-6 and TRBJ1-5, with TRBD1 as a possible D gene (6 bases). There are 12 residues in the CDR3. CDR1 is MNHNY and CDR2 is SVGAGI in the germline V gene (reference sequence). V was cut by 10 bases and J by 7 bases, with 14 bases left in between.